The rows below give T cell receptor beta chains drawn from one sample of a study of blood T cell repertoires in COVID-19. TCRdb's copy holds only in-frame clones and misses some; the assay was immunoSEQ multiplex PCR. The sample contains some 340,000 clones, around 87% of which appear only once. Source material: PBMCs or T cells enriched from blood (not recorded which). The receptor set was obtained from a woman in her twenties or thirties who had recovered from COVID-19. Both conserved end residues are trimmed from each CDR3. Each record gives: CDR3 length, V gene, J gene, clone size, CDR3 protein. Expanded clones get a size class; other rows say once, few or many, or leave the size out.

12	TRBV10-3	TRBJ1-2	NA	AISDSTGAYGYT
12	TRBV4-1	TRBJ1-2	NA	ASSQPASNYGYT
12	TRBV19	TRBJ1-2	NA	ASTPGPQTGGYT
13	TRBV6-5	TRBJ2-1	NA	ASLYWDSQGNEQF
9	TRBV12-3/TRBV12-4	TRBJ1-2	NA	ASSRSYGYT
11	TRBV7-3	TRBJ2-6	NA	ASSFQGGYVLT
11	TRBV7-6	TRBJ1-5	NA	ASSPSRSQPQH
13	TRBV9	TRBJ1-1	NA	ASSVGGGAYTEAF
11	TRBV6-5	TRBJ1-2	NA	ASSPGQGASYT
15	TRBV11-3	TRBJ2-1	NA	ASSQGQGMGLVNEQF
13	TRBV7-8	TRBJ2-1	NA	ASPGTELIYNEQF
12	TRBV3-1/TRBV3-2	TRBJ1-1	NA	ASSHNRLNTEAF
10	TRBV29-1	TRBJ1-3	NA	SLGQSGNTIY
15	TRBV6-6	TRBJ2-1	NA	ASSRDSETRLGSEQF
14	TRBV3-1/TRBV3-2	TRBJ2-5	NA	ASSQDWGVYQETQY
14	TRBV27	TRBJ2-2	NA	ASSDAGPFDTGELF
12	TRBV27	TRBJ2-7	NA	ASSEASRSYEQY
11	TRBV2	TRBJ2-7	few	AVHRDRREEQY
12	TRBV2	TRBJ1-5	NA	ASSERDRNQPQH
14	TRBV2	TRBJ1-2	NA	ASSVGQGAPNYGYT
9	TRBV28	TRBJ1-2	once	ASSLWQAST
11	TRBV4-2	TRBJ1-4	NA	ASLDRDGEKLF
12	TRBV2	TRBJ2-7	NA	ASSTRTSLNEQY
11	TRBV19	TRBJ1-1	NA	ASDTSGNTEAF
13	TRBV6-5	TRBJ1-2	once	ASRRPGQGAYGYT
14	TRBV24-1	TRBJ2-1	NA	ATSGARGGHDNEQF
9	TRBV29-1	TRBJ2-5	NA	SVALQETQY
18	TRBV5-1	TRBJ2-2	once	ASSQRTGLGGMFPTGELF
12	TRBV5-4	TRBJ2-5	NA	ASSPDWEQETQY
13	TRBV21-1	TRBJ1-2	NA	ASSSPRGGTYGYT
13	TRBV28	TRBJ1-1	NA	ASSFYGGASIEAF
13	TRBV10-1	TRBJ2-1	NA	ASTRRDSSYNEQF
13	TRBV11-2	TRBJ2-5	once	ASSLEQGAWETQY
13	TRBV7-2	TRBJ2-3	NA	ASSFSGRSTDTQY
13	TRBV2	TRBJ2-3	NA	ASRERGGITDTQY
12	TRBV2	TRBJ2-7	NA	ASIRTGLSYEQY
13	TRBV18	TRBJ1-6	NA	ASSPPTGDNSPLH
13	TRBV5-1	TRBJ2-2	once	ASSLDPVNTGELF
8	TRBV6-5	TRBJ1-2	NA	ASSRGSYT
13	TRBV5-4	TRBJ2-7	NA	ASSLGRGEGYEQY
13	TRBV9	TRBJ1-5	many	ASSVDAYSNQPQH
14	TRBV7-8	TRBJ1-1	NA	ASSPPSPNMNTEAF
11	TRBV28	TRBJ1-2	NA	ASRTTGNYGYT
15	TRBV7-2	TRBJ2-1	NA	ASSAWASSGPYNEQF
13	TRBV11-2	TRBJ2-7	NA	ASREGGSRGREQY
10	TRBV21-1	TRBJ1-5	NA	ASRGGDQPQH
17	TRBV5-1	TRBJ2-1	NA	ASSPTSSAGGRSYNEQF
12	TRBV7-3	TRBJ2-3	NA	ASSLTPNTDTQY
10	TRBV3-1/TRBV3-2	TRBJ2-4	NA	ASSLDRGRLH
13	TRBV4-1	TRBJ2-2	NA	ASSTGLSRTGELF
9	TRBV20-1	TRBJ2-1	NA	SADRENEQF
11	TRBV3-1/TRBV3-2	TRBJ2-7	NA	ASSREGFSEQY
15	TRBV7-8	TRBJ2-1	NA	ASSGTSGESSYNEQF
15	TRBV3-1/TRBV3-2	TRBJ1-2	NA	ASSQGGTGGAGYGYT
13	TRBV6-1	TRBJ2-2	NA	ASSEPGLAPGELF
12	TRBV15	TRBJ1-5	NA	ATGDRGGNQPQH
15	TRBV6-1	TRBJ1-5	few	ASSAWDRGNSNQPQH
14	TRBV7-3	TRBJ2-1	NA	ASSLTQGQGIEEQF
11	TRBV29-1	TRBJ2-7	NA	SSRRQEDSEQY
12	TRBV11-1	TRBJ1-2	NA	ASSSATHRYGYT